The 27 T cell receptor beta chains in this list originate from one sample, sequenced in a study of Ad26.COV2.S vaccination and SARS-CoV-2 variants. Sequencing was performed with immunoSEQ multiplex PCR; in TCRdb, only in-frame clones are kept and a portion is missing. The sample has 250,000 to 300,000 clones, roughly 86% seen once. The treatment: around 19 received Ad26.COV2.S at low or high dose, single or two shots; 5 received placebo; per-sample allocation not given. Collection of the samples took place on day 63 after the first injection of vaccine or placebo. This specimen consisted of peripheral blood, obtained in a trial of Ad26.COV2.S vaccine versus placebo. All receptors derive from a person between 18 and 65 years old who received the Ad26.COV2.S COVID-19 vaccine or a placebo.

This chain connects TRBV15 to TRBJ2-7, with 10 nucleotides matching TRBD2. The CDR3 is 15 amino acids. V dropped 2 bases and J dropped 5; count of bases not matched to a gene: 6. Germline CDR1 LNHNV, CDR2 YYDKDF (reference sequence). In DNA, the CDR3 is TGTGCCACCAGCAGAAGAGCGGGAGGGCCCGACGAGCAGTACTTC. Its protein product is CATSRRAGGPDEQYF.

This clone was counted a single time. The J gene is TRBJ2-2, the V gene TRBV2, with 7 bases fitting TRBD2. V lost 3 bases, J lost 3 bases, and 4 bases stayed unmatched. Germline-derived CDR1 and CDR2 are SNHLY and FYNNEI. The CDR3 runs to 15 residues. The DNA of the CDR3 is TGTGCCAGCAGTGATACTAGCGCCTACACCGGGGAGCTGTTTTTT. Residues: CASSDTSAYTGELFF.

The chain links TRBV7-9 to TRBJ1-2; D uncertain. This CDR3 has 13 amino acids. In germline, CDR1 is SEHNR, CDR2 FQNEAQ (reference sequence). Trimming removed 0 bases at V and 4 bases at J, with 6 bases between. As DNA, the CDR3 is TGTGCCAGCAGCTTAGCGCGGACCTATGGCTACACCTTC. Residues: CASSLARTYGYTF.

V and J are TRBV6-1 and TRBJ1-5; D is unclear. This CDR3 has 14 residues. V lost 2 bases to trimming and J lost 6 bases, with 11 bases between them. Per germline, CDR1 MNHNS and CDR2 SASEGT. This CDR3 reads CASSERAAGQPQHF. The CDR3 DNA is TGTGCCAGCAGTGAACGGGCCGCAGGTCAGCCCCAGCATTTT.

The chain employs TRBV12-3 or TRBV12-4 and TRBJ2-5; unclear D gene. Trimming removed 3 bases from V and 3 bases from J, with 8 bases in between. The CDR3 contains 13 residues. The CDR3 coding sequence is TGTGCCAGCAGTTTCTATATAGAAGAGACCCAGTACTTC. This gives the protein CASSFYIEETQYF.

The V call is TRBV15, the J call TRBJ2-7, with D perhaps being TRBD1 or TRBD2 (6 bases each). V lost 4 bases to trimming and J lost 4 bases, with 11 bases between them. From germline, CDR1 is LNHNV and CDR2 YYDKDF (reference sequence). The CDR3 has 13 residues. This CDR3 is CATSNRGPYEQYF. The DNA of the CDR3 is TGTGCCACCAGCAACCGGGGGCCGTACGAGCAGTACTTC.

V is TRBV3-1 (or the pseudogene TRBV3-2) and J is TRBJ1-6; possibly TRBD1 for D (5 bases). CDR3 length: 15 residues. Germline V gene sequence: CDR1 LGHDT, CDR2 YNNKEL (reference sequence). The ends were cut back, 4 bases at V and 0 bases at J, with 7 bases in the middle. As DNA, the CDR3 is TGTGCCAGCAGCCGGGGGGGCTCCTATAATTCACCCCTCCACTTT. Residues: CASSRGGSYNSPLHF.

The CDR3 loop is CASSPGLGSGELFF. The CDR3 DNA sequence: TGTGCCAGCAGCCCGGGGTTGGGTAGCGGGGAGCTGTTTTTT. This chain joins TRBV7-2 and TRBJ2-2; D is perhaps TRBD2 (5 bases). V was cut by 5 bases and J by 7 bases, with 14 bases left in between. Germline V gene data show CDR1 as SGHTA and CDR2 as FQGNSA. This CDR3 region has 14 residues.

The chain uses TRBV3-1 (or the pseudogene TRBV3-2) and TRBJ1-6, with D perhaps TRBD1 (5 bases). Trimming pared 4 bases from V and 6 bases from J, leaving 13 bases between. CDR3 length: 15 amino acids. Germline CDR1 LGHDT, CDR2 YNNKEL (reference sequence). CDR3 DNA sequence: TGTGCCAGCAGCCCTACAGGTCTGGGTAATTCACCCCTCCACTTT. This translates into CASSPTGLGNSPLHF.

The chain recombines TRBV7-2 with TRBJ1-5; TRBD1 agrees at 9 bases. CDR1 SGHTA and CDR2 FQGNSA come from the germline V gene. The CDR3 is made up of 15 amino acids. V shed 2 bases, J shed 7 bases, and the junction held 6 bases outside the gene matches. The CDR3 sequence: CASSLPGQGAQPQHF. Here the CDR3 DNA reads TGTGCCAGCAGCTTACCGGGACAGGGTGCCCAGCCCCAGCATTTT.

This clone has just a few counts. The junction departs from the called germline gene at one end, perhaps through a read error. The V and J genes are TRBV7-2 and TRBJ2-1; possibly TRBD1 or TRBD2 for D (5 bases each). The CDR3 consists of 16 residues. Germline CDR1 and CDR2: SGHTA and FQGNSA. The CDR3 reads CASSRQGGTSHNEQFF. For the CDR3, the DNA is TGTGCCAGCAGCCGCCAGGGTGGGACCTCCCACAATGAGCAGTTCTTC.

This clone was seen a single time. The chain carries TRBV12-3 or TRBV12-4 and TRBJ1-1; TRBD1 is a possible D gene (6 bases). The ends were cut back, 1 base at V and 3 bases at J, with 6 bases in the middle. CDR3 length: 13 residues. CDR3 DNA: TGTGCCAGCAGTTTAGACAGGGACACTGAAGCTTTCTTT. It translates to CASSLDRDTEAFF.

This chain uses TRBV7-6 with TRBJ2-7, with 12 bases matching TRBD1. CDR1 and CDR2 from the germline V gene are SGHVS and FNYEAQ. This CDR3 is 15 amino acids long. V trimming: 5 bases; J trimming: 2 bases; junction bases outside the gene matches: 4. CDR3 nucleotides: TGTGCCAGCAGCCCGGGGGACAGGGGGCCCTACGAGCAGTACTTC. This sequence encodes CASSPGDRGPYEQYF.

This chain joins TRBV27 and TRBJ1-2, with D uncertain. In germline, CDR1 is MNHEY, CDR2 SMNVEV (reference sequence). Trimming took 2 bases from V and 7 from J, leaving 11 bases between them. The CDR3 sequence is 13 residues long. Written as DNA, the CDR3 is TGTGCCAGCAGTTTAGGGGTCGGCGGTGGCTACACCTTC. Its protein product is CASSLGVGGGYTF.

The chain links TRBV2 to TRBJ2-6; TRBD2 aligns across 10 bases. Germline CDR1 SNHLY, CDR2 FYNNEI. CDR3 size: 16 residues. V dropped 4 bases and J dropped 4; count of bases not matched to a gene: 4. The DNA for the CDR3 is TGTGCCAGCAGTGGGACTAGCGGTTCGGGGGCCAACGTCCTGACTTTC. It translates to CASSGTSGSGANVLTF.

The V and J genes are TRBV12-3 or TRBV12-4 and TRBJ2-5, with D perhaps matching TRBD1 or TRBD2 (5 bases each). V was clipped by 3 bases and J by 7 bases, with 12 bases between them. The CDR3 is 13 residues long. The CDR3 loop is CASSFMGERTQYF. The CDR3 DNA reads as TGTGCCAGCAGTTTTATGGGGGAAAGGACCCAGTACTTC.

The chain has TRBV6-6 and TRBJ1-3; D is undetermined. The CDR3 has 12 residues. Germline CDR1 and CDR2: MNHNY and SVGAGI (reference sequence). Trimming shortened V by 4 bases and J by 6 bases, and 7 bases separated the two germline ends. The CDR3 loop is CASSWAENTIYF. The CDR3 DNA sequence: TGTGCCAGCAGTTGGGCGGAAAACACCATATATTTT.

This clone occurred once. This rearrangement joins TRBV7-2 to TRBJ2-7; TRBD2 is a possible D gene (6 bases). Germline V gene sequence: CDR1 SGHTA, CDR2 FQGNSA. The CDR3 is 15 amino acids. The V gene lost 2 bases and the J gene lost 0 bases, with 11 bases spanning the gap. This chain's CDR3 is CASSLSGLGSYEQYF. CDR3 DNA: TGTGCCAGCAGCTTAAGCGGGCTGGGCTCCTACGAGCAGTACTTC.

CDR3 protein: CASDDIFNSGNTIYF. The CDR3, as DNA: TGTGCCAGTGACGACATCTTCAACTCTGGAAACACCATATATTTT. The chain uses TRBV19 and TRBJ1-3; D is ambiguous. CDR3 length: 15 amino acids. Germline values: CDR1 LNHDA, CDR2 SQIVND (reference sequence). Trimming removed 8 bases from V and 0 bases from J, with 14 bases in between.

The sample holds one count of this clone. The V call is TRBV11-2, the J call TRBJ2-3; either TRBD1 or TRBD2 may fit D (6 bases each). The V and J ends lost 8 bases and 11 bases respectively, with 20 bases between them. CDR1 is SGHAT, CDR2 FQNNGV, per germline. CDR3 size: 13 residues. The CDR3 sequence is CASSLGGPRGQYF. The CDR3 nucleotides are TGTGCCAGCTCCTTAGGGGGGCCTCGGGGGCAGTATTTT.

This chain links TRBV20-1 with TRBJ1-5, with D perhaps TRBD1 (6 bases). V dropped 3 bases and J dropped 4 bases, with 19 bases sitting between them. The CDR3 has 16 residues. Germline CDR1 and CDR2: DFQATT and SNEGSKA (reference sequence). CDR3 DNA: TGCAGTGCTAGTCACCAGGGGTTATCCCGAAATCAGCCCCAGCATTTT. It yields the protein CSASHQGLSRNQPQHF.

A word on this clone: Other DNA sequences within the sample encode an identical CDR3. The rearrangement joins TRBV29-1 to TRBJ1-4, with 8 bases matching TRBD1. Germline V gives CDR1 SQVTM, CDR2 ANQGSEA. V was clipped by 7 bases and J by 8 bases; unmatched bases: 6. The CDR3 spans 12 residues. The CDR3 reads CSALTGGEKLFF. The CDR3 DNA sequence: TGCAGCGCCTTAACAGGGGGAGAAAAACTGTTTTTT.

The chain recombines TRBV7-2 with TRBJ1-3; D is undetermined. The germline V gene has CDR1 SGHTA and CDR2 FQGNSA. The V and J ends lost 4 bases and 3 bases respectively, with 7 bases between them. This CDR3 comprises 13 residues. The CDR3 is CASSSESGNTIYF. DNA of the CDR3: TGTGCCAGCAGCTCAGAGAGTGGAAACACCATATATTTT.

The chain links TRBV25-1 to TRBJ1-5; 7 nucleotides agree with TRBD1. Trimming removed 3 bases from V and 3 bases from J; junction bases left unmatched: 8. Germline loops: CDR1 MGHDK, CDR2 SYGVNS. CDR3 length: 16 residues. DNA for the CDR3: TGTGCCAGCAGTGACGAACAGGGGATCGACAATCAGCCCCAGCATTTT. This translates into CASSDEQGIDNQPQHF.

The count of this clone is one. CDR3 region: CASSIAHIQFHEQYF. The CDR3 DNA sequence: TGTGCCAGCAGCATCGCCCACATTCAATTCCACGAGCAGTACTTC. J is TRBJ2-7 and V is TRBV5-6; no clear D gene. The CDR3 is made up of 15 amino acids. Deletions cut 4 bases from V and 5 bases from J, with 19 bases between. Germline V gives CDR1 SGHDT, CDR2 YYEEEE.

The chain uses TRBV15 and TRBJ1-1, with TRBD1 as a possible D gene (6 bases). The V end was cut by 6 bases, the J end by 6 bases, with 17 bases between. In germline, CDR1 is LNHNV, CDR2 YYDKDF (reference sequence). The CDR3 is 14 amino acids. The CDR3 DNA is TGTGCCACCAGAAAGGACAGATGGAGCCCTGAAGCTTTCTTT. Its protein is CATRKDRWSPEAFF.

This sequence joins TRBV5-4 and TRBJ2-5; D unclear. Trimming took 4 bases from V and 2 from J, leaving 9 bases between them. The germline V gene has CDR1 SGHNT and CDR2 YYREEE (reference sequence). The CDR3 spans 13 residues. CDR3 in amino acids: CASSVGLQETQYF. The CDR3 DNA follows: TGTGCCAGCAGCGTCGGGTTGCAAGAGACCCAGTACTTC.